The 27 T cell receptor beta chains below all came from one sample that was sequenced in a study of blood T cell repertoires in COVID-19 (TCRdb year 2020). The library was prepared using the immunoSEQ multiplex PCR assay. The immuneACCESS repertoire file appears here via TCRdb, limited to in-frame rearrangements. These files lack a portion of the clones; in checked studies, under half of the deficit traces to unresolved V genes, and the cause of the others is not known. For this sample the table gives about 210,000 clones, of which about 86% were detected only once. The leading ten clones occupy more than 8.5% of the sample. The specimen sequenced was PBMCs or T cells enriched from blood (not recorded which). Receptor source: a woman in her forties or fifties with acute COVID-19.

The rearrangement links TRBV4-1 to TRBJ1-5, with D tentatively TRBD1 (5 bases). CDR3 length equals 20 residues. The germline V gene has CDR1 MGHRA and CDR2 YSYEKL. V was cut by 4 bases and J by 0 bases, with 25 bases left in between. CDR3 sequence reads: CASSPHVKLGGSISNQPQHF. CDR3 DNA: TGCGCCAGCAGCCCACACGTTAAGCTGGGGGGGAGTATTAGCAATCAGCCCCAGCATTTT.

This chain links TRBV6-6 with TRBJ1-3; maybe TRBD1 (6 bases). The germline gives CDR1 MNHNY, CDR2 SVGAGI (reference sequence). The CDR3 is 15 residues long. V lost 6 bases and J lost 0, with 12 bases in between. The CDR3 spells CASRSGVGSGNTIYF. CDR3 coding DNA: TGTGCCAGCAGATCAGGGGTGGGCTCTGGAAACACCATATATTTT.

This chain connects TRBV5-1 to TRBJ1-4, with a tentative D call TRBD1 (5 bases). Trimming stripped 3 bases from V and 3 bases from J, with 15 bases between. CDR3 length equals 16 residues. Looked up from germline, CDR1 is SGHRS and CDR2 is YFSETQ. CDR3 nucleotide sequence: TGCGCCAGCAGCTGGGGGAGGGAAGCAGCTAATGAAAAACTGTTTTTT. Amino acids: CASSWGREAANEKLFF.

The CDR3 loop is CASSVALAGGTDTQYF. DNA for the CDR3: TGTGCCAGCAGCGTAGCACTAGCGGGGGGCACAGATACGCAGTATTTT. The rearrangement joins TRBV9 to TRBJ2-3; 11 nucleotides align to TRBD2. Germline V gene lookup returns CDR1 SGDLS and CDR2 YYNGEE. The length of the CDR3 is 16 residues. V gave up 0 bases and J gave up 1 base; unmatched junction bases: 1.

The J gene is TRBJ2-7, the V gene TRBV6-1; 9 nucleotides align to TRBD2. The V gene end was trimmed by 2 bases and the J gene end by 6 bases; junction bases not matched to a gene: 11. The CDR3 is 16 residues long. Germline lookup yields CDR1 MNHNS and CDR2 SASEGT. The DNA for the CDR3 is TGTGCCAGCAGTGAATCGAGCGGGAGGTTGGAACGCGAGCAGTACTTC. This encodes CASSESSGRLEREQYF.

DNA of the CDR3: TGTGCCAGCAGCTATAGCGGGAGATCGGACGGGGAGCTGTTTTTT. Translating gives CASSYSGRSDGELFF. The chain couples TRBV6-5 to TRBJ2-2, with TRBD2 identical over 9 bases. Trimming cost V 6 bases and J 7 bases; bases outside gene matches: 9. There are 15 residues in the CDR3. Germline CDR1 MNHEY, CDR2 SVGAGI.

The rearrangement uses TRBV24-1 and TRBJ1-2, with TRBD1 matching over 7 bases. Trimming at V came to 4 bases and at J to 4 bases, leaving 5 bases not matched to a gene. The V gene's germline CDR1 is KGHDR and CDR2 SFDVKD. CDR3 length: 14 residues. This CDR3 is CATSDRDSFYGYTF. The CDR3 region has the DNA TGTGCCACCAGTGACCGGGACAGCTTCTATGGCTACACCTTC.

The V call is TRBV6-5, the J call TRBJ1-1; D is undetermined. From germline, CDR1 is MNHEY and CDR2 SVGAGI. The CDR3 extends over 13 amino acids. The V end was cut by 8 bases, the J end by 0 bases, with 10 bases between. This CDR3 reads CASRGSMNTEAFF. The CDR3 region has the DNA TGTGCCAGCCGCGGGTCTATGAACACTGAAGCTTTCTTT.

This clone was observed a few times. The chain couples TRBV30 to TRBJ1-2; TRBD1 agrees at 11 bases. In germline, CDR1 is GTSNPN, CDR2 SVGIG (reference sequence). This CDR3 comprises 17 residues. The V and J ends lost 0 bases and 8 bases, in that order; junction bases with no gene match: 14. The CDR3 DNA reads as TGTGCCTGGAGTGTACGGGACAGGGGGTATTCCGTTCGGGGCTACACCTTC. Translation gives CAWSVRDRGYSVRGYTF. The complete variable domain, with remaining parts taken from reference TRBV30 and TRBJ1-2, reads SQTIHQWPATLVQPVGSPLSLECTVEGTSNPNLYWYRQAAGRGLQLLFYSVGIGQISSEVPQNLSASRPQDRQFILSSKKLLLSDSGFYLCAWSVRDRGYSVRGYTFGSGTRLTVV.

The V and J genes are TRBV7-9 and TRBJ1-4, with a tentative D call TRBD1 (6 bases). This CDR3 is 17 amino acids long. V dropped 3 bases and J dropped 8 bases, with 22 bases sitting between them. The germline gives CDR1 SEHNR, CDR2 FQNEAQ (reference sequence). The DNA for the CDR3 is TGTGCCAGCAGCTTTTCAGGGGTCCGAGTCGAATCCGAAAAACTGTTTTTT. This translates into CASSFSGVRVESEKLFF. The whole variable domain, remainder taken from reference TRBV7-9 and TRBJ1-4, is DTGVSQNPRHKITKRGQNVTFRCDPISEHNRLYWYRQTLGQGPEFLTYFQNEAQLEKSRLLSDRFSAERPKGSFSTLEIQRTEQGDSAMYLCASSFSGVRVESEKLFFGSGTQLSVL.

This clone was found a few times. The chain combines TRBV28 with TRBJ1-1; D perhaps matches TRBD1 (5 bases). The CDR3 contains 14 residues. Germline V gene data show CDR1 as MDHEN and CDR2 as SYDVKM. Deletions cut 6 bases from V and 2 bases from J, with 13 bases between. DNA of the CDR3: TGTGCCAGCAGATTTAGGGGAGGAAACACTGAAGCTTTCTTT. Translated: CASRFRGGNTEAFF.

The chain joins TRBV7-2 to TRBJ1-2; TRBD1 matches 8 bases. This CDR3 is built from 16 residues. Germline lookup yields CDR1 SGHTA and CDR2 FQGNSA. V shed 6 bases and J 2 bases; nucleotides not matched to a gene: 11. As DNA, the CDR3 is TGTGCCAGCAGTCAACAGTGGACAGGGCAAAACTATGGCTACACCTTC. It translates to CASSQQWTGQNYGYTF.

V and J are TRBV19 and TRBJ2-5; a possible D gene is TRBD2 (5 bases). The CDR3 loop spans 13 amino acids. Between the trimmed V and J ends, which lost 5 bases and 6 bases, there was a span of 13 bases. Per the germline V gene, CDR1 is LNHDA and CDR2 is SQIVND (reference sequence). In DNA, the CDR3 is TGTGCCAGTAGTCGGACTTCCCGGCAGACCCAGTACTTC. It translates to CASSRTSRQTQYF.

There are a few counts of this clone. V gene TRBV6-5 combines with J gene TRBJ2-7; 7 nucleotides align to TRBD1. From germline, CDR1 is MNHEY and CDR2 SVGAGI. V dropped 5 bases and J dropped 0; count of bases not matched to a gene: 7. This CDR3 comprises 15 residues. The chain's CDR3 is CASSPNRGPSYEQYF. In DNA form, the CDR3 reads TGTGCCAGCAGTCCGAACAGGGGCCCCTCCTACGAGCAGTACTTC.

J is TRBJ1-5 and V is TRBV28; maybe TRBD1 (6 bases). The CDR3 runs to 14 residues. Germline assignment: CDR1 MDHEN and CDR2 SYDVKM. Trimming took 6 bases from V and 4 from J, leaving 13 bases between them. CDR3 sequence: CASRQGMRNQPQHF. In DNA, the CDR3 is TGTGCCAGCAGGCAGGGGATGAGGAATCAGCCCCAGCATTTT.

V gene TRBV2 combines with J gene TRBJ2-2, with TRBD2 identical over 8 bases. Germline-derived CDR1 and CDR2 are SNHLY and FYNNEI. The CDR3 contains 13 residues. Trimming cost V 8 bases and J 4 bases; bases outside gene matches: 3. The CDR3 DNA sequence: TGTGCCAGCCGGGGGGGTGGCACCGGGGAGCTGTTTTTT. Translation gives CASRGGGTGELFF.

The chain is built from TRBV2 and TRBJ1-1; weak D call: TRBD1 (5 bases). Germline CDR1 is SNHLY and CDR2 is FYNNEI. The V and J ends lost 6 bases and 3 bases respectively, with 11 bases between them. The CDR3 consists of 13 residues. The CDR3 protein is CASSSQGYTEAFF. In nucleotides, the CDR3 is TGTGCCAGCAGCTCGCAGGGATACACTGAAGCTTTCTTT.

CDR3 DNA sequence: TGCGCCAGCAGCCAAGATCGATGGGGACAGGGGCGGGATACGCAGTATTTT. It encodes CASSQDRWGQGRDTQYF. This sequence joins TRBV4-3 and TRBJ2-3; 10 bases are a match to TRBD1. Germline values: CDR1 LGHNA, CDR2 YSLEER. This CDR3 spans 17 amino acids. The J segment lost 6 bases and the V segment lost 0 bases, leaving 9 bases of the junction unmatched.

This clone was counted only a few times. The V call is TRBV19, the J call TRBJ1-2; possible D gene TRBD1, 6 bases. Trimming removed 3 bases from V and 3 bases from J, with 14 bases in between. This CDR3 region has 15 residues. Germline loops: CDR1 LNHDA, CDR2 SQIVND (reference sequence). The CDR3 sequence is CASSMKGETYYGYTF. CDR3 in DNA: TGTGCCAGTAGTATGAAGGGGGAGACCTACTATGGCTACACCTTC. The complete variable domain, with remaining parts taken from reference TRBV19 and TRBJ1-2, reads DGGITQSPKYLFRKEGQNVTLSCEQNLNHDAMYWYRQDPGQGLRLIYYSQIVNDFQKGDIAEGYSVSREKKESFPLTVTSAQKNPTAFYLCASSMKGETYYGYTFGSGTRLTVV.

The chain employs TRBV4-2 and TRBJ1-1, with D hard to call. V gave up 0 bases and J gave up 11 bases, with 16 bases separating them. Germline V gene lookup returns CDR1 LGHNA and CDR2 YNFKEQ. The CDR3 runs to 14 residues. The CDR3 here is CASSQEQSVERAFF. CDR3 nucleotides: TGTGCCAGCAGCCAAGAACAGTCAGTTGAACGGGCTTTCTTT.

The rearrangement uses TRBV2 and TRBJ1-1; D may be TRBD1 (5 bases). CDR3 size: 14 residues. V lost 0 bases and J lost 9, with 14 bases in between. Germline CDR1 is SNHLY and CDR2 is FYNNEI. This chain's CDR3 is CASSEAGRALKAFF. The CDR3 coding sequence is TGTGCCAGCAGTGAAGCGGGCAGGGCTCTCAAAGCTTTCTTT.

This clone was counted a few times. This chain links TRBV25-1 with TRBJ1-1, with D hard to call. The CDR3 totals 13 residues. Trimming shortened V by 2 bases and J by 0 bases, and 4 bases separated the two germline ends. Germline loops: CDR1 MGHDK, CDR2 SYGVNS. CDR3 DNA sequence: TGTGCCAGCAGTGAAACGGTGAACACTGAAGCTTTCTTT. It specifies CASSETVNTEAFF.

This clone was detected once. The V call is TRBV6-2 or TRBV6-3, the J call TRBJ2-4, with 9 bases fitting TRBD1. This CDR3 contains 17 residues. V lost 4 bases and J lost 8; bases outside the gene matches: 15. The V gene's germline CDR1 is MNHEY and CDR2 SVGEGT. The CDR3 DNA is TGTGCCAGCAGTTTCCCCAGACAGGGGGTTAGGTTGGACATTCAGTACTTC. This codes for CASSFPRQGVRLDIQYF.

Only a few counts were recorded for this clone. This chain links TRBV19 with TRBJ2-3; D is unclear. Trimming left V 6 bases short and J 4 bases short, with 14 bases between. CDR3 length: 14 amino acids. Germline CDR1 is LNHDA and CDR2 is SQIVND (reference sequence). In DNA form, the CDR3 reads TGTGCCAGTAGCCCACTCGGAGAACCAGATACGCAGTATTTT. Translated: CASSPLGEPDTQYF.

The V and J genes are TRBV19 and TRBJ1-1; D gene ambiguous. The CDR3 has 16 amino acids. The V gene lost 2 bases and the J gene lost 1 base, with 14 bases spanning the gap. The germline gives CDR1 LNHDA, CDR2 SQIVND (reference sequence). CDR3 bases: TGTGCCAGTAGTATACTATGGAGGGAGTCGAACACTGAAGCTTTCTTT. This translates into CASSILWRESNTEAFF.

As to this clone: The identical CDR3 is also encoded by other nucleotide sequences in the sample. The V gene is TRBV5-1, the J gene TRBJ2-3; 8 nucleotides align to TRBD1. The CDR3 covers 15 residues. Germline V lookup: CDR1 SGHRS, CDR2 YFSETQ. The V gene end was trimmed by 0 bases and the J gene end by 4 bases; junction bases not matched to a gene: 4. CDR3 loop: CASSLGTGSPDTQYF. CDR3 nucleotides: TGCGCCAGCAGCTTGGGGACAGGGAGCCCAGATACGCAGTATTTT. The full variable domain, completed using reference TRBV5-1 and TRBJ2-3, is KAGVTQTPRYLIKTRGQQVTLSCSPISGHRSVSWYQQTPGQGLQFLFEYFSETQRNKGNFPGRFSGRQFSNSRSEMNVSTLELGDSALYLCASSLGTGSPDTQYFGPGTRLTVL.

This chain joins TRBV7-2 and TRBJ2-1; D might be TRBD1 (5 bases). V lost 5 bases and J lost 8, with 16 bases in between. Germline V CDR1 and CDR2: SGHTA, FQGNSA. This CDR3 comprises 14 residues. The CDR3 reads CASSPGRLIDEQFF. Here the CDR3 DNA reads TGTGCCAGCAGCCCAGGGCGCCTCATTGATGAGCAGTTCTTC.